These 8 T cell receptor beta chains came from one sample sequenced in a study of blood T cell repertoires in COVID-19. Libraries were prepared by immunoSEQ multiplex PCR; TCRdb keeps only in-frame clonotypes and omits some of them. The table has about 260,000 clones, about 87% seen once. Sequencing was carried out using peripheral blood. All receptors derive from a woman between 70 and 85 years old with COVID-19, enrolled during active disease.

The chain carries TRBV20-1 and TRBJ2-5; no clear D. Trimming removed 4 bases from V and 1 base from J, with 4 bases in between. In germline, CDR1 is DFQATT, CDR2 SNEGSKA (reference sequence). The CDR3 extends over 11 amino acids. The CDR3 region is CSANSQETQYF. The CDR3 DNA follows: TGCAGTGCTAACAGCCAAGAGACCCAGTACTTC.

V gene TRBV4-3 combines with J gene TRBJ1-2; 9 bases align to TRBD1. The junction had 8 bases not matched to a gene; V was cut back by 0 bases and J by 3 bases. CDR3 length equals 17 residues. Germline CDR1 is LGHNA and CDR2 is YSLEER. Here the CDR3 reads CASSQEWVRDRDYGYTF. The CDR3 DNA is TGCGCCAGCAGCCAAGAATGGGTCCGGGACAGGGACTATGGCTACACCTTC.

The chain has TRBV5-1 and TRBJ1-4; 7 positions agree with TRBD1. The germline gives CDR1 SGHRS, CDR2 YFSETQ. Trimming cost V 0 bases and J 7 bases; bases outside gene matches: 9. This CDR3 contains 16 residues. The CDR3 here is CASSLDSTGQGEKLFF. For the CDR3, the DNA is TGCGCCAGCAGCTTGGACTCGACAGGGCAAGGTGAAAAACTGTTTTTT.

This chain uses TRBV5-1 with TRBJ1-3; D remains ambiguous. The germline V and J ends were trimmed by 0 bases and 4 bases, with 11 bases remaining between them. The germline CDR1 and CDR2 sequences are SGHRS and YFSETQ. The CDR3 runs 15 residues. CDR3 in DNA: TGCGCCAGCAGCTTGGTTAGCTCGGAGGGAAACACCATATATTTT. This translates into CASSLVSSEGNTIYF. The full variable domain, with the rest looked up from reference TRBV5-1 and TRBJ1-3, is KAGVTQTPRYLIKTRGQQVTLSCSPISGHRSVSWYQQTPGQGLQFLFEYFSETQRNKGNFPGRFSGRQFSNSRSEMNVSTLELGDSALYLCASSLVSSEGNTIYFGEGSWLTVV.

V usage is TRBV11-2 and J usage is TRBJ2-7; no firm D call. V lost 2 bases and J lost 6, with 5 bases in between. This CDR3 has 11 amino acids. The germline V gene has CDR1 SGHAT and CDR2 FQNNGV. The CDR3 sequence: CASSLTVEQYF. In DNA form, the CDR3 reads TGTGCCAGCAGCTTAACGGTCGAGCAGTACTTC.

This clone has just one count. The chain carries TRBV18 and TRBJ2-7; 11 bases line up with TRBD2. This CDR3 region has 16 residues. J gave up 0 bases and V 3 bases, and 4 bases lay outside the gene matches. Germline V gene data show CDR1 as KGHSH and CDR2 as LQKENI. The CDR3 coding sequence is TGTGCCAGCTCACCGTCACTAGCGGGAGCCTCCTACGAGCAGTACTTC. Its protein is CASSPSLAGASYEQYF.

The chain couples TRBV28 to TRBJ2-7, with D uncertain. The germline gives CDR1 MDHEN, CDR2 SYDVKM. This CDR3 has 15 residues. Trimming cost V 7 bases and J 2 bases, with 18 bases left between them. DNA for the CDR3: TGTGCCAGCACCCTATCCGACGGAGCAACCTACGAGCAGTACTTC. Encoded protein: CASTLSDGATYEQYF.

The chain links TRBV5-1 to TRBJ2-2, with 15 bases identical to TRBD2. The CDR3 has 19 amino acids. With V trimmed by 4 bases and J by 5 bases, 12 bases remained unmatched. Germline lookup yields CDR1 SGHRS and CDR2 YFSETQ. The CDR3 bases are TGCGCCAGCAGCCGGGGACTAGCGGGAGGAAAAGTGTGGACCGGGGAGCTGTTTTTT. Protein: CASSRGLAGGKVWTGELFF.